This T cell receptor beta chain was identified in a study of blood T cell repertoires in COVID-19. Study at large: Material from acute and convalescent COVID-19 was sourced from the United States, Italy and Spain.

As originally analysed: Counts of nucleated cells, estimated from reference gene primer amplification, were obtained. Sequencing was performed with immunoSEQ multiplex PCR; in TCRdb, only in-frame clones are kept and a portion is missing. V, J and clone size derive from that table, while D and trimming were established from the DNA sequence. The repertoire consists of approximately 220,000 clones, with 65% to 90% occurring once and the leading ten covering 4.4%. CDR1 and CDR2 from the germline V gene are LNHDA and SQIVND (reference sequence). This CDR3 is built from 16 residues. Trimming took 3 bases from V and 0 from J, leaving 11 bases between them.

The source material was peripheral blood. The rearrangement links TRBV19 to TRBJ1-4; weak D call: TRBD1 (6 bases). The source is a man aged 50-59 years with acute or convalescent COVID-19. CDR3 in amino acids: CASSILTGTTNEKLFF. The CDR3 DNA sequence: TGTGCCAGTAGTATTTTAACAGGGACAACTAATGAAAAACTGTTTTTT.